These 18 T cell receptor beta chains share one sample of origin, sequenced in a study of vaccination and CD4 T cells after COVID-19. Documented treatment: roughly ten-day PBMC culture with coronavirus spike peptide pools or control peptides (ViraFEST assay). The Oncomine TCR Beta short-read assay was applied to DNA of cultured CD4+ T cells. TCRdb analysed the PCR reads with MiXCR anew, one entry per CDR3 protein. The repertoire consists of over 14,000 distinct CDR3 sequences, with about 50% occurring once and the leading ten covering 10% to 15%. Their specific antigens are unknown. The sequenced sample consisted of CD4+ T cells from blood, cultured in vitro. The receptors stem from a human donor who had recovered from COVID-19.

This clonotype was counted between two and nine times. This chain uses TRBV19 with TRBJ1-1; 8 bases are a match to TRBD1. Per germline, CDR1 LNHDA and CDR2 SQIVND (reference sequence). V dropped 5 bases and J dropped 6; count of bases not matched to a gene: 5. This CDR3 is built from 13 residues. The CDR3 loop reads CASSLGQGAEAFF. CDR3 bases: TGTGCCAGTAGTCTAGGACAGGGCGCTGAAGCTTTCTTT. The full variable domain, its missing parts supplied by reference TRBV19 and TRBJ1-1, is DGGITQSPKYLFRKEGQNVTLSCEQNLNHDAMYWYRQDPGQGLRLIYYSQIVNDFQKGDIAEGYSVSREKKESFPLTVTSAQKNPTAFYLCASSLGQGAEAFFGQGTRLTVV.

This CDR3 reads CASSLRDRGHTGELFF. CDR3 bases: TGTGCCAGCAGTTTACGGGACAGGGGGCACACCGGGGAGCTGTTTTTT. This rearrangement joins TRBV28 to TRBJ2-2; 12 bases match TRBD1. Germline CDR1 MDHEN, CDR2 SYDVKM. The ends lost 2 bases at V and 3 bases at J; junction bases unmatched: 1. This CDR3 is built from 16 residues.

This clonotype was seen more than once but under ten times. For the CDR3, the DNA is TGTGCCAGCAGTGGAGCGCCAGATACGCAGTATTTT. This gives the protein CASSGAPDTQYF. The chain couples TRBV27 to TRBJ2-3; D uncertain. This CDR3 is 12 amino acids long. Germline V lookup: CDR1 MNHEY, CDR2 SMNVEV (reference sequence). V was shortened by 5 bases and J by 4 bases, with 7 bases between the two germline ends.

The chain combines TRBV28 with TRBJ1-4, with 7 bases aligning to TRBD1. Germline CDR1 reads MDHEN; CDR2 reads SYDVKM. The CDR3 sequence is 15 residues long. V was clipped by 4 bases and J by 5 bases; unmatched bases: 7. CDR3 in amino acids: CASSYGDSSNEKLFF. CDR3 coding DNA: TGTGCCAGCAGTTATGGGGACAGCTCGAATGAAAAACTGTTTTTT.

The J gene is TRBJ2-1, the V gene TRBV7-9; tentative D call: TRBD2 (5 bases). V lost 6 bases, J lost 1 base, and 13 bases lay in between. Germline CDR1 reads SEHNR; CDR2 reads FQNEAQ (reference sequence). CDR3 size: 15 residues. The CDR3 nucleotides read TGTGCCAGCAGGAAGTATCCGGGATCCTACAATGAGCAGTTCTTC. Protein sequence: CASRKYPGSYNEQFF.

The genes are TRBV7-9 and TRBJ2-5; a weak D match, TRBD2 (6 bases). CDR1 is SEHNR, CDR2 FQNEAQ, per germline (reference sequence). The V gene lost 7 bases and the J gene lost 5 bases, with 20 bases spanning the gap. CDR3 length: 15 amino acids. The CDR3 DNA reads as TGTGCCAGCACAAGGGGCGGGGTGGGAGGTGAGACCCAGTACTTC. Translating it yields CASTRGGVGGETQYF.

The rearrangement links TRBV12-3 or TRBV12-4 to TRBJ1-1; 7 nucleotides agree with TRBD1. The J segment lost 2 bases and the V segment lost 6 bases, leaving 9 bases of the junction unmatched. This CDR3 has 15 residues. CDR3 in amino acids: CASSSPYRGNTEAFF. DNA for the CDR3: TGTGCCAGCAGCTCCCCTTACAGGGGAAACACTGAAGCTTTCTTT.

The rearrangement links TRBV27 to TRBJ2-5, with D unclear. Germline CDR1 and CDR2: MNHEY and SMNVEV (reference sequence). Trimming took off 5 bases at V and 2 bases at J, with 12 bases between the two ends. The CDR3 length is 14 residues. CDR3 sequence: CASSPRSVQETQYF. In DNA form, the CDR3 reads TGTGCCAGCAGTCCACGCTCGGTGCAAGAGACCCAGTACTTC.

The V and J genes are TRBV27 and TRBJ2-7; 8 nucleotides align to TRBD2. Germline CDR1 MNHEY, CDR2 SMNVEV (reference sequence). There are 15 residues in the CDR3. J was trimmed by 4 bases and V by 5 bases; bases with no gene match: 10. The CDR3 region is CASSKGGRSSYEQYF. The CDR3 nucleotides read TGTGCCAGCAGTAAAGGCGGGAGGTCTTCGTACGAGCAGTACTTC.

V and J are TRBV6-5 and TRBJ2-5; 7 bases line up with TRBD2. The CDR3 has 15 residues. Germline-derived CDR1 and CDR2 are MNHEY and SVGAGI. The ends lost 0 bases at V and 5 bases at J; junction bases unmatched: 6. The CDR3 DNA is TGTGCCAGCAGTTACTCAGGGACCGGGGGGGAGACCCAGTACTTC. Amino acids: CASSYSGTGGETQYF.

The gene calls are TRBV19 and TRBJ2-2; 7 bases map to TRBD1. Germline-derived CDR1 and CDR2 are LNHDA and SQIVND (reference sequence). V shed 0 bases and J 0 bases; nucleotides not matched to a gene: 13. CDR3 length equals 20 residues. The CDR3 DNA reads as TGTGCCAGTAGTATAGATTTACAGGGGACAGCTTGGTCGAACACCGGGGAGCTGTTTTTT. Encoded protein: CASSIDLQGTAWSNTGELFF.

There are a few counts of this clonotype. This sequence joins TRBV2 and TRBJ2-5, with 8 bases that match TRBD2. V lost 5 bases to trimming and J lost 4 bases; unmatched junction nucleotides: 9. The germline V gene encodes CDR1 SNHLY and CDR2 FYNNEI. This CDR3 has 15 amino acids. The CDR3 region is CASSSGSRSVETQYF. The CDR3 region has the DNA TGTGCCAGCAGTAGCGGGAGCCGCTCGGTAGAGACCCAGTACTTC.

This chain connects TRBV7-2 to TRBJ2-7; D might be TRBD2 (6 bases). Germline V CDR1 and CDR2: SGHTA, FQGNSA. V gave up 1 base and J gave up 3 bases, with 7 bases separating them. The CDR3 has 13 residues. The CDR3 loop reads CASSLGLDYEQYF. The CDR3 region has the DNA TGTGCCAGCAGCTTAGGACTAGACTACGAGCAGTACTTC.

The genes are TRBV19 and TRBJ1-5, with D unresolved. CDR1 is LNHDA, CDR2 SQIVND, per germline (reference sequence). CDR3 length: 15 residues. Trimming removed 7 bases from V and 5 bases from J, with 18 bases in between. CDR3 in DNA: TGTGCCAGTACCTCACGCAGCGGCCCCTATCAGCCCCAGCATTTT. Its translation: CASTSRSGPYQPQHF.

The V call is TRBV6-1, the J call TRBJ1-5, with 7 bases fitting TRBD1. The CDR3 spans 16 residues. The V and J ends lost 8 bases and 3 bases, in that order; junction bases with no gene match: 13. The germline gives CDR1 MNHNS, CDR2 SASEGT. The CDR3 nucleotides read TGTGCCAGCTTACCAAAGGGCGGACAGGCCAATCAGCCCCAGCATTTT. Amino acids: CASLPKGGQANQPQHF.

The CDR3 protein is CASSTRSGVIEQYF. CDR3 nucleotides: TGTGCCAGTAGTACCCGATCGGGGGTGATCGAGCAGTACTTC. This sequence joins TRBV19 and TRBJ2-7; a weak D match, TRBD2 (6 bases). The CDR3 is 14 amino acids. Germline CDR1 and CDR2: LNHDA and SQIVND (reference sequence). Trimming pared 4 bases from V and 6 bases from J, leaving 16 bases between.

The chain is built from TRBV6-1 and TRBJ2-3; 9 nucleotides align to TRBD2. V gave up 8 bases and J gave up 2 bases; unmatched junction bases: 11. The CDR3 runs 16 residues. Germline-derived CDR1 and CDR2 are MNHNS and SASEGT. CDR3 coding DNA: TGTGCCAGCTGGTTTGGGGCGGGAGGGGACACAGATACGCAGTATTTT. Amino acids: CASWFGAGGDTDTQYF.

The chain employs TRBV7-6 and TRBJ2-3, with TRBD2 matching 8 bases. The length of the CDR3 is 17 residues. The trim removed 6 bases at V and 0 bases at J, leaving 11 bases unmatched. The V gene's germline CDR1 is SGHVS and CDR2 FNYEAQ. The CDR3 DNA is TGTGCCAGCAGTTCTACCTTAGCGGGACCTAGCACAGATACGCAGTATTTT. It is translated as CASSSTLAGPSTDTQYF.